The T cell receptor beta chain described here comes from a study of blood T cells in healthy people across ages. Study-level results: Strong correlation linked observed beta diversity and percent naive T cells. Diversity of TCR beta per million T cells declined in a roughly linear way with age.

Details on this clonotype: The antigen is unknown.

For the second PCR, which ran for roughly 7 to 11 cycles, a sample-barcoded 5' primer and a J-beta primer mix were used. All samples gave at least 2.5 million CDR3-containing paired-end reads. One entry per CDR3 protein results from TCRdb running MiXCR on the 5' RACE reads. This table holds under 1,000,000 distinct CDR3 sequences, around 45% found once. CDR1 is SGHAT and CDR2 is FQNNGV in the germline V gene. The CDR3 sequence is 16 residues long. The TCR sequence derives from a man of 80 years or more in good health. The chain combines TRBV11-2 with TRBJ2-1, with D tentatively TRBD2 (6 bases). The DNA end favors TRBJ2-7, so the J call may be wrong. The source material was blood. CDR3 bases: TGTGCCAGCAGCTTCAGTGGTGGGAGGAACTACAATGAGCAGTACTTC. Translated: CASSFSGGRNYNEQYF.